This TCR beta chain was captured by sequencing in a study of shared clonotypes between healthy human individuals. J lost 4 bases, V lost 5 bases, and 13 bases had no gene match. CDR3 length equals 16 residues. Germline V gene data show CDR1 as MDHEN and CDR2 as SYDVKM. The naive CD8 subset, CD45RO-negative cells positively selected for CCR7, excluded terminally differentiated effector memory CD45RA+ cells. Concerning this clone: The antigen is unknown.

Broader study findings: Only blood underwent sampling, and tissue repertoires likely differ.

In the source study's methods: ImmunoSEQ supplied junction-only sequences lacking quality scores, so filtering was different. Generated by immunoSEQ multiplex PCR, the TCRdb table keeps only in-frame clones and is missing some. The V and J calls and the clone size are those of that table, but D and trimming were determined from the DNA. Found here are roughly 590,000 clones, around 95% of them singletons; the top ten hold around 0.097%. The J gene is TRBJ2-7, the V gene TRBV28, with 8 bases aligning to TRBD2. This TCR came from a woman aged 25 to 45 in good health. The sequenced sample consisted of naive CD8+ T cells sorted from blood. The CDR3, as DNA: TGTGCCAGCAGTCCCACCCAGAAGCGGGAGAAGTACGAGCAGTACTTC. It codes for CASSPTQKREKYEQYF.